Below are 3 T cell receptor beta chains sequenced from a single sample in a study of cytomegalovirus exposure and HLA in healthy donors. 13 Jbeta primers and 60 Vbeta primers were used for the PCR. TCRdb's table, derived via immunoSEQ multiplex PCR, lists solely in-frame clones and lacks some. The data hold around 91,000 clones, with roughly four fifths observed a single time. The sequenced sample was PBMCs. The receptors were sampled from a woman aged 40 to 50 in good health and CMV-seropositive.

The chain combines TRBV5-4 with TRBJ2-2, with D uncertain. V lost 4 bases, J lost 5 bases, and 9 bases lay in between. The CDR3 sequence is 13 residues long. The germline V gene encodes CDR1 SGHNT and CDR2 YYREEE (reference sequence). The CDR3 reads CASSIRGTGELFF. DNA of the CDR3: TGTGCCAGCAGCATTAGAGGTACCGGGGAGCTGTTTTTT.

Notes on this clone: Mismatch with germline at one junction end may stem from a read error. The rearrangement joins TRBV7-7 to TRBJ2-7, with TRBD1 identical over 11 bases. CDR1 and CDR2 (germline): SSHAT, FNYEAQ (reference sequence). The CDR3 sequence is 15 residues long. The CDR3 DNA sequence: TGTGCTAGCAGCGCGGGACAGGGGGAGACCTACGAGCAGTACTTC. Protein product: CASSAGQGETYEQYF.

This clone has a handful of counts. This chain connects TRBV6-1 to TRBJ1-4, with TRBD1 matching over 8 bases. Germline V gives CDR1 MNHNS, CDR2 SASEGT. V trimming: 6 bases; J trimming: 0 bases; junction bases outside the gene matches: 0. CDR3 length: 14 amino acids. CDR3 residues: CASRDRATNEKLFF. CDR3 DNA: TGTGCCAGCAGGGACAGGGCAACTAATGAAAAACTGTTTTTT.